These T cell receptor beta chains were read from a single sample in a study of persistence of HIV-infected CD4 T cells. The method was immunoSEQ multiplex PCR; TCRdb's version includes in-frame clones alone and lacks a portion of them. The repertoire includes roughly 9,200 clones, around 82% of them detected once, and about 2% sits in the top ten. These TCRs' antigens remain unknown. This material consisted of CD4+ T cells sorted from PBMCs after approximately 20-hour stimulation, taken from a patient who received antiretroviral therapy. These receptors were obtained from an adult woman with HIV who was CMV-seropositive. CDR3s include the opening cysteine and the closing phenylalanine or tryptophan. D genes are given only for firm matches. Not every row has a clone size; where given, it reads once, few, many or a size class.

j_call | d_call | clone_size | v_call | cdr3_nt | cdr3_aa
TRBJ1-1 | TRBD1 | . | TRBV29-1 | TGCAGCGTCCGATACAGGGGCAGGGGCACTGAAGCTTTCTTT | CSVRYRGRGTEAFF
TRBJ1-2 | TRBD1 | . | TRBV2 | TGTGCCGGACAGGGTGTTGGCTATGGCTACACCTTC | CAGQGVGYGYTF
TRBJ1-2 | . | . | TRBV3-1/TRBV3-2 | TGTGCCAGCAGCCAAACAAGGGGGTCCTTATATGGCTACACCTTC | CASSQTRGSLYGYTF
TRBJ1-1 | . | . | TRBV2 | TGTGCCAGCAGTGAAAGGGCCAGGACCCTTCTCGCTGAAGCTTTCTTT | CASSERARTLLAEAFF
TRBJ1-1 | . | . | TRBV29-1 | TGCAGCGTTCCGGGGATGTATGGTGAAGCTTTCTTT | CSVPGMYGEAFF
TRBJ1-1 | . | . | TRBV11-3 | TGTGCCAGCGGCCCCCTAGCCGCTAGGAGCACTGAAGCTTTCTTT | CASGPLAARSTEAFF
TRBJ2-7 | TRBD1 | . | TRBV6-1 | TGTGCCAGCAGTGAAAGGGGGACAGGCAATCTCTACTTC | CASSERGTGNLYF
TRBJ2-1 | TRBD2 | . | TRBV5-4 | TGTGCCAGCAGCTTGGGGGGACTAGGGCCTTACAATGAGCAGTTCTTC | CASSLGGLGPYNEQFF
TRBJ2-3 | TRBD2 | . | TRBV3-1/TRBV3-2 | TGTGCCAGCAGCGTAGTCGCGACTAGCGGGAGCACAGATACGCAGTATTTT | CASSVVATSGSTDTQYF
TRBJ1-3 | . | . | TRBV2 | TGTGCCAGCAGTACAACGGACAGAATCTCTGGAAACACCATATATTTT | CASSTTDRISGNTIYF
TRBJ2-1 | TRBD1 | . | TRBV27 | TGTGCCAGCAGTTTCCGACAGGGGACCTACAATGAGCAGTTCTTC | CASSFRQGTYNEQFF
TRBJ1-1 | . | . | TRBV28 | TGTGCCAGCAGATTGGGTCATGAAGCTTTCTTT | CASRLGHEAFF
TRBJ2-7 | . | . | TRBV6-4 | TGTGCCAGCAGTGTATTAGGGGCGCGTCACCTAGGGCCCCGCTCCTACGAGCAGTACTTC | CASSVLGARHLGPRSYEQYF
TRBJ2-7 | TRBD2 | . | TRBV28 | TGTGCCACGGGACTAGCGGGTTTTTGGGAGCAGTACTTC | CATGLAGFWEQYF
TRBJ2-7 | . | few | TRBV5-1 | TGCGCCAGCAGCTTTGATTCAGGGACGGTTACCTACGAGCAGTACTTC | CASSFDSGTVTYEQYF
TRBJ1-2 | TRBD1 | once | TRBV7-2 | TGTGCCAGCAGCTTAGGGACAGGGAGGGATGGCTACACCTTC | CASSLGTGRDGYTF
TRBJ2-5 | . | once | TRBV29-1 | TGCAGCGTTGAGAGGGGTGGAGAGACCCAGTACTTC | CSVERGGETQYF
TRBJ1-1 | . | . | TRBV6-5 | TGTGCCAGCAGTTACCCCCGCGTCACTGAAGCTTTCTTT | CASSYPRVTEAFF
TRBJ2-4 | . | . | TRBV30 | TGTGCCTGGAGTTCCGGTGGAGGGAAAAACATTCAGTACTTC | CAWSSGGGKNIQYF
TRBJ2-7 | . | . | TRBV5-1 | TGCGCCAGCAAGAGTTGGAGGGGCTACGAGCAGTACTTC | CASKSWRGYEQYF
TRBJ1-3 | . | . | TRBV24-1 | TGTGCCACCAGTGATTCCGGTGCGGGGACCTCTGGAAACACCATATATTTT | CATSDSGAGTSGNTIYF
TRBJ1-1 | . | . | TRBV7-9 | TGTGCCAGCAGCATGGGGACTGAAGCTTTCTTT | CASSMGTEAFF
TRBJ2-5 | TRBD2 | . | TRBV7-2 | TGTGCCAGCAGCCCGGGACTAGTTCAAGAGACCCAGTACTTC | CASSPGLVQETQYF
TRBJ1-1 | . | . | TRBV7-9 | TGTGCCAGCAGCTTAAGTTTATCGGGTGAAGCTTTCTTT | CASSLSLSGEAFF
TRBJ2-7 | . | . | TRBV29-1 | TGCAGCGTTAATTTGGGTTCCACGACCCTGAGTCACGAGCAGTACTTC | CSVNLGSTTLSHEQYF
TRBJ2-3 | . | . | TRBV3-1/TRBV3-2 | TGTGCCAGCAGCCAAGAGGGTCTACCGGGTGAGGGGTATTTT | CASSQEGLPGEGYF
TRBJ2-7 | TRBD2 | . | TRBV18 | TGTGCCAGCTCAGCAAGGGGACTAGCGGGAGGGAGCTCCTACGAGCAGTACTTC | CASSARGLAGGSSYEQYF
TRBJ2-1 | . | . | TRBV27 | TGTGCCAGCAGTTTATATCCCCAAACGCAACGGTTCTTC | CASSLYPQTQRFF
TRBJ2-1 | . | . | TRBV7-9 | TGTGCCAGCAGCCCCTACCGAGACAACCCGTTTAAGGATGAGCAGTTCTTC | CASSPYRDNPFKDEQFF
TRBJ1-2 | TRBD1 | . | TRBV4-1 | TGCGCCAGCAGCCAATCAGACAGGGGGCGAGACGGCTACACCTTC | CASSQSDRGRDGYTF
TRBJ2-5 | TRBD1 | . | TRBV12-5 | TGTGCTAGTGCCCAAGGGGACAGGGGTTGGGGTGGGACCCAGTACTTC | CASAQGDRGWGGTQYF
TRBJ2-1 | TRBD1 | . | TRBV7-2 | TGTGCCAGCAGTCAGGGACAGGGGTGGAATGAGCAGTTCTTC | CASSQGQGWNEQFF
TRBJ1-1 | TRBD1 | . | TRBV3-1/TRBV3-2 | TGTGCCAGCAGCCCAGAGGGGGCAGGTGAAGCTTTCTTT | CASSPEGAGEAFF
TRBJ1-2 | TRBD1 | . | TRBV19 | TGTGCCAGTAGTCCACGACAGGGGGCGGCCTATGGCTACACCTTC | CASSPRQGAAYGYTF
TRBJ1-2 | . | . | TRBV30 | TGTGCCTGGTTCCCCGACAGTAACTATGGCTACACCTTC | CAWFPDSNYGYTF
TRBJ1-4 | . | . | TRBV4-1 | TGCGCCAGCAGCCAAGATTTCCACTCCTCGGTGCCGAATGAAAAACTGTTTTTT | CASSQDFHSSVPNEKLFF
TRBJ2-7 | . | . | TRBV5-4 | TGTGCCAGCAGCTTGGCGCAGGGGTCCGGGAGCGAGCAGTACTTC | CASSLAQGSGSEQYF
TRBJ1-3 | . | . | TRBV18 | TGTGCCAGCTCATTTGGGGATGGAAACACCATATATTTT | CASSFGDGNTIYF
TRBJ2-4 | . | . | TRBV23-1 | TGCGCCAGCAGTCAAAACCCGGGACATAAATACATTCAGTACTTC | CASSQNPGHKYIQYF
TRBJ1-2 | . | . | TRBV27 | TGTGCCAGCAGGTACGCTGGGCAGATTTATGGCTACACCTTC | CASRYAGQIYGYTF
TRBJ1-2 | . | . | TRBV29-1 | TGCAGCGTTGGTCACGGAACTCCGAACTATGGCTACACCTTC | CSVGHGTPNYGYTF
TRBJ2-7 | TRBD2 | . | TRBV5-1 | TGCGCCAGCAGCTATGCCGATCTAGCGGAGGGTTCCTACGAGCAGTACTTC | CASSYADLAEGSYEQYF
TRBJ1-3 | . | large | TRBV29-1 | TGCAGCGTTGTACCGGATTACTCTGGAAACACCATATATTTT | CSVVPDYSGNTIYF
TRBJ2-7 | TRBD2 | . | TRBV11-1 | TGTGCCAGCAGCTTACCCCTAGCGGGAGGGCACGAGCAGTACTTC | CASSLPLAGGHEQYF
TRBJ1-2 | . | . | TRBV4-1 | TGCGCCAGCAGCCAAGGGCAGAACTTAAACTATGGCTACACCTTC | CASSQGQNLNYGYTF
TRBJ1-5 | . | . | TRBV4-3 | TGCGCCAGCAGCCAAGTAGCAGGCAGGGCGGGGAATCAGCCCCAGCATTTT | CASSQVAGRAGNQPQHF
TRBJ1-5 | . | once | TRBV24-1 | TGTGCCACCAGTGCGAGCAATCAGCCCCAGCATTTT | CATSASNQPQHF